The subject of this entry is one T cell receptor (beta chain). Germline CDR1 SGDLS, CDR2 YYNGEE. Trimming left V 2 bases short and J 0 bases short, with 6 bases between. The CDR3 covers 14 residues. This specimen comes from a study of technical replicates of blood from a few donors. Repertoires were generated with immunoSEQ multiplex PCR, while TCRdb's copy carries only in-frame clones and drops some. The data hold approximately 79,000 clones, with nearly 95% observed a single time. The chain is built from TRBV9 and TRBJ2-1; no definite D call. The specimen was T cells isolated from PBMCs. The source of this sequence is a human donor in good health. CDR3 bases: TGTGCCAGCAGCGTGGCTAGCTCCTACAATGAGCAGTTCTTC. Its translation is CASSVASSYNEQFF.